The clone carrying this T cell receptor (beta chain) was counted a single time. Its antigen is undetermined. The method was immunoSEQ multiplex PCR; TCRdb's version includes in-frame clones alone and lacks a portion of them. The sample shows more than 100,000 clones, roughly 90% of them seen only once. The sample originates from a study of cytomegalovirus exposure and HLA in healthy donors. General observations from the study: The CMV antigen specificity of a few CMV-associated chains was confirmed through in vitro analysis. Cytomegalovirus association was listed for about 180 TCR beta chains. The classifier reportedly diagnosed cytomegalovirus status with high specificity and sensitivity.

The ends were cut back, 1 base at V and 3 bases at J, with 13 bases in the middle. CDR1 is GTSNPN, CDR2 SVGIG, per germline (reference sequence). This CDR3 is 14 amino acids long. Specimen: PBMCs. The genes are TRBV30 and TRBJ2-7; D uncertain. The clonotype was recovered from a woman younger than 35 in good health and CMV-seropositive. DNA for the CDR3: TGTGCCTGGAGTGACCGGGTCTCGATCTACGAGCAGTACTTC. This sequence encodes CAWSDRVSIYEQYF.